This TCR beta chain was identified in a study of blood T cells in healthy people across ages. Overall study results and limits: Versus aged donors, long-lived donors had higher diversity and more naive CD4+ cells. Changes seen in expanded clonotypes were possibly confounded by donor CMV status left unknown.

The authors ran a second PCR of about 6 to 11 cycles using a sample-barcoded 5' primer and a J-beta primer mix. TCRdb re-analysed the 5' RACE reads in MiXCR, keeping a single row per CDR3 protein. The top ten hold approximately 29% of the sample, which has hundreds of thousands of distinct CDR3 sequences, around 43% seen once. This clonotype showed up just a few times. Antigen: not known. The germline V gene has CDR1 SGHTA and CDR2 FQGNSA. This CDR3 has 13 amino acids. Trimming shortened V by 5 bases and J by 7 bases, and 14 bases separated the two germline ends. The V call is TRBV7-2, the J call TRBJ2-5; tentative D call: TRBD1 (6 bases). Sequences were obtained from blood. The sequence derives from a man aged 80 or over in good health. CDR3 DNA: TGTGCCAGCAGCCAACAGGGTAGGGGGACCCAGTACTTC. Protein: CASSQQGRGTQYF. The variable domain in full, completed from reference TRBV7-2 and TRBJ2-5, reads GAGVSQSPSNKVTEKGKDVELRCDPISGHTALYWYRQSLGQGLEFLIYFQGNSAPDKSGLPSDRFSAERTGGSVSTLTIQRTQQEDSAVYLCASSQQGRGTQYFGPGTRLLVL.